This T cell receptor beta chain was captured in a study of shared clonotypes between healthy human individuals. Study in general: The study drew on two women and a few men aged 18 to 49 as donors. Study results and limitations: The authors expected sequencing depth to affect clonotype sharing among donors. Genetic and exposure-history diversity was limited by the few donors.

Clones were read by immunoSEQ multiplex PCR, and TCRdb kept only the in-frame ones, dropping some. The data contain over 850,000 clones, 75% to 85% of them singletons. Healthy and HIV-negative, the adult donors had no recent acute infections or vaccinations. On this clone: Its antigen is undetermined.

This receptor was identified in a man in his late teens or twenties in good health. Some clones in this sample may be carry-over from other donors' samples. Sequenced material: memory CD4+ T cells from PBMCs. Noted subset: CD45RA-negative fraction.

The DNA for the CDR3 is TGCAGCTCGGGCCTTACTAACTATGGCTACACCTTC. Its protein product is CSSGLTNYGYTF. The V call is TRBV29-1, the J call TRBJ1-2; D gene uncertain. The CDR3 contains 12 residues. CDR1 and CDR2 from the germline V gene are SQVTM and ANQGSEA. V was pared by 8 bases and J by 0 bases, with 10 bases between.